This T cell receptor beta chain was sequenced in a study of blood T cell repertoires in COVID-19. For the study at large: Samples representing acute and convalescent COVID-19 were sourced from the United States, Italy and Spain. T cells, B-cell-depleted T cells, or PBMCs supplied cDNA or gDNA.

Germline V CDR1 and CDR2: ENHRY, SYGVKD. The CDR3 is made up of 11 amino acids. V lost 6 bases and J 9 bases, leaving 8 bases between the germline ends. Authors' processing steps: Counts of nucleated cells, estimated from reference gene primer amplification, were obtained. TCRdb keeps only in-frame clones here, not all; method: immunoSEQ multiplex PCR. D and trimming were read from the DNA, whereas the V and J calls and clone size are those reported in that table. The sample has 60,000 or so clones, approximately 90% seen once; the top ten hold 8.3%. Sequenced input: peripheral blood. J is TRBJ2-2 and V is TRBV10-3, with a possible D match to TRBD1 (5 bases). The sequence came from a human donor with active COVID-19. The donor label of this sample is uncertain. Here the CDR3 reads CAISWGRELFF. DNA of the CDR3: TGTGCCATCAGCTGGGGCAGGGAGCTGTTTTTT.